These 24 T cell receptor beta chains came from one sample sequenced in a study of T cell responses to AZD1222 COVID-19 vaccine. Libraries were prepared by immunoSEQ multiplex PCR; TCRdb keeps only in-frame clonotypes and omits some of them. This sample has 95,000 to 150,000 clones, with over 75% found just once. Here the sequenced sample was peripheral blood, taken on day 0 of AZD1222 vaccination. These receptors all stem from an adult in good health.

The CDR3 is CASSLRDRGAEAFF. The CDR3, as DNA: TGTGCCAGCAGCTTACGGGACAGGGGTGCCGAAGCTTTCTTT. The rearrangement joins TRBV11-3 to TRBJ1-1, with 10 bases matching TRBD1. Per germline, CDR1 SGHNT and CDR2 YENEEA. V trimming: 2 bases; J trimming: 8 bases; junction bases outside the gene matches: 5. The CDR3 spans 14 residues.

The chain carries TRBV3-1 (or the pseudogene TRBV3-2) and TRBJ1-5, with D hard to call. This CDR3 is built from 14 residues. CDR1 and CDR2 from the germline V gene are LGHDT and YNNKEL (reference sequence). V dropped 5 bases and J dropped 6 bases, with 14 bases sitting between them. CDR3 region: CASSRSGEGQPQHF. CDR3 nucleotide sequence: TGTGCCAGCAGCAGATCCGGGGAAGGTCAGCCCCAGCATTTT.

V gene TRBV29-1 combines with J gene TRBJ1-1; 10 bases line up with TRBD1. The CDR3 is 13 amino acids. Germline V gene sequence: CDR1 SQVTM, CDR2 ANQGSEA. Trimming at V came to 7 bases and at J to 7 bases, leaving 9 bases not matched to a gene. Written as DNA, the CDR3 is TGCAGCGCCAGGGACAGGGGATTAGGTGAAGCTTTCTTT. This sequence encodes CSARDRGLGEAFF.

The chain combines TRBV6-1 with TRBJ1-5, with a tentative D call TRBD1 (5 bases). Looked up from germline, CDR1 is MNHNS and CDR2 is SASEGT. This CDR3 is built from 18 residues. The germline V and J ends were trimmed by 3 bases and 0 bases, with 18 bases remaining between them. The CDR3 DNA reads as TGTGCCAGCAGTGATCGGCAGGGATCCACATATAGCAATCAGCCCCAGCATTTT. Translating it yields CASSDRQGSTYSNQPQHF.

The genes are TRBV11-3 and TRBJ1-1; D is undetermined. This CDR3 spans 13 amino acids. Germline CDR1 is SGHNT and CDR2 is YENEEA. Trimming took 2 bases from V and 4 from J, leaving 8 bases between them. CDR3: CASSLMESTEAFF. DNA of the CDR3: TGTGCCAGCAGCTTAATGGAGTCCACTGAAGCTTTCTTT.

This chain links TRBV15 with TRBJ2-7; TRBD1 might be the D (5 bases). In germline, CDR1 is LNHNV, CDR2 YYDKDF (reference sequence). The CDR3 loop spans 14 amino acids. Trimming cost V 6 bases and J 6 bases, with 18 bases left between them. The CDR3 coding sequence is TGTGCCACCAGTCCAGACCCAGGGATTGGCGAGCAGTACTTC. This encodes CATSPDPGIGEQYF.

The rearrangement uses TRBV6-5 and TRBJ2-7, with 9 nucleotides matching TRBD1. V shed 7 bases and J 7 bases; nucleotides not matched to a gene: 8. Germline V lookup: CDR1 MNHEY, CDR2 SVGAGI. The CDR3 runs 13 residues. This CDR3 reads CASTKGQGMEQYF. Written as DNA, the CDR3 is TGTGCCAGCACCAAGGGACAGGGTATGGAGCAGTACTTC.

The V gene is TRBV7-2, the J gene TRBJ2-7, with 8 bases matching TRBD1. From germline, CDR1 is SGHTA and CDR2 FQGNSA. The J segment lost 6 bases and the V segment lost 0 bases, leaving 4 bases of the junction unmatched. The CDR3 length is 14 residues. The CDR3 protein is CASSLAQGASEQYF. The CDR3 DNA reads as TGTGCCAGCAGCTTAGCCCAGGGGGCAAGCGAGCAGTACTTC.

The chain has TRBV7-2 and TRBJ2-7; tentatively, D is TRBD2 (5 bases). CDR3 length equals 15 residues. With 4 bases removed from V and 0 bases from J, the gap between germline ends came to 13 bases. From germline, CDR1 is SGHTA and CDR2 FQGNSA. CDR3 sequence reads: CASSSGLASSYEQYF. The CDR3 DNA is TGTGCCAGCAGCTCAGGACTTGCCAGCTCCTACGAGCAGTACTTC.

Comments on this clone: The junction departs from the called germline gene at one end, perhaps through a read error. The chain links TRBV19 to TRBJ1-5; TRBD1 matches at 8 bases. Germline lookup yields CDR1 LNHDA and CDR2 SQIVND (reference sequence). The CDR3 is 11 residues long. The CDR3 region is CASGDRHAMGF. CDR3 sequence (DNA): TGTGCCAGTGGGGACAGGCATGCTATGGGTTTT.

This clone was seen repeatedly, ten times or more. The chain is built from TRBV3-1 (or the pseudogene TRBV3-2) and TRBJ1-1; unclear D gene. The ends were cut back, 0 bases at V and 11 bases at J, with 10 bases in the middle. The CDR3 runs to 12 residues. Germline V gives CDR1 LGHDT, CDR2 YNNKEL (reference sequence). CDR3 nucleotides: TGTGCCAGCAGCCAAGACAACCAGAAGGCTTTCTTT. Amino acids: CASSQDNQKAFF.

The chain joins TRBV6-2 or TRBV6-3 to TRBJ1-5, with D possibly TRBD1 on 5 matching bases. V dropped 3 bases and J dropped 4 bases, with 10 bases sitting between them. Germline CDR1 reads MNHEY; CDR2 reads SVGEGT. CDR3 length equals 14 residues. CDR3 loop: CASSYGHPNQPQHF. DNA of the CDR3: TGTGCCAGCAGTTATGGACACCCGAATCAGCCCCAGCATTTT.

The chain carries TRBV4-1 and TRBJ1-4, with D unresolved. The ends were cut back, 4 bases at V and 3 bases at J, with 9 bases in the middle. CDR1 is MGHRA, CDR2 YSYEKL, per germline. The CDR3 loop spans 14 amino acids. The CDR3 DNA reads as TGCGCCAGCAGCCTACGGGCTGCTAATGAAAAACTGTTTTTT. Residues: CASSLRAANEKLFF.

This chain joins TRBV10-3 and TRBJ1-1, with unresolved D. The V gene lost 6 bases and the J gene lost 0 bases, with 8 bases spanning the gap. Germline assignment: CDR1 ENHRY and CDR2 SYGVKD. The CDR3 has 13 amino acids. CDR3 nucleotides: TGTGCCATCAGCTCGGGTCTGAACACTGAAGCTTTCTTT. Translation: CAISSGLNTEAFF.

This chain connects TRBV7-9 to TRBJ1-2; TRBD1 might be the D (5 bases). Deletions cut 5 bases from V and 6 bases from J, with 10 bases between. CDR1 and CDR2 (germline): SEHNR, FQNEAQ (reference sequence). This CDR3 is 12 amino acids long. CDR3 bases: TGTGCCAGCAGCACGGGGGATCATGGCTACACCTTC. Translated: CASSTGDHGYTF.

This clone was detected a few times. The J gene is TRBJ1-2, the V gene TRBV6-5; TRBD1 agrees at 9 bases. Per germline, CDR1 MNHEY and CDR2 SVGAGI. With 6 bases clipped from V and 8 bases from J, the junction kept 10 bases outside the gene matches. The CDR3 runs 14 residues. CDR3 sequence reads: CASSKTGQGEGYTF. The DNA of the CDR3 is TGTGCCAGCAGCAAAACGGGACAGGGAGAGGGCTACACCTTC.

This chain's CDR3 is CASRSLAGGPGEQFF. The CDR3 DNA reads as TGCGCCAGCAGGTCCCTAGCGGGGGGGCCGGGGGAGCAGTTCTTC. The chain has TRBV5-1 and TRBJ2-1, with TRBD2 matching over 12 bases. This CDR3 spans 15 amino acids. CDR1 and CDR2 from the germline V gene are SGHRS and YFSETQ. V dropped 5 bases and J dropped 10; count of bases not matched to a gene: 10.

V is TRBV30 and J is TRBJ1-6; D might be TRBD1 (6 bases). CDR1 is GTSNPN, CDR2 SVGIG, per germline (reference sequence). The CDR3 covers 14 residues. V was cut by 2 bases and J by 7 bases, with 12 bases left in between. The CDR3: CAWSRGQPNSPLHF. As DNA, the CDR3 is TGTGCCTGGAGTAGGGGACAACCGAATTCACCCCTCCACTTT. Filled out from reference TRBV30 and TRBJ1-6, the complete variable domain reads SQTIHQWPATLVQPVGSPLSLECTVEGTSNPNLYWYRQAAGRGLQLLFYSVGIGQISSEVPQNLSASRPQDRQFILSSKKLLLSDSGFYLCAWSRGQPNSPLHFGNGTRLTVT.

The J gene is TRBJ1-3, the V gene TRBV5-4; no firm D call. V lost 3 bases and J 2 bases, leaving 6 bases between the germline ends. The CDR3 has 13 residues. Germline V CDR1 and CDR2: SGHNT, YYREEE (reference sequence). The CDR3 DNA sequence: TGTGCCAGCAGCTCGTTTCCTGGAAACACCATATATTTT. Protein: CASSSFPGNTIYF.

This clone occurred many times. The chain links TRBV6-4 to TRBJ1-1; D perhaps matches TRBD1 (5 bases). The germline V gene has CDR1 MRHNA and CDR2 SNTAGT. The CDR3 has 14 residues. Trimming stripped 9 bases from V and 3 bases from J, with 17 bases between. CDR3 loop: CASQPSDSDTEAFF. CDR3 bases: TGTGCCAGTCAACCCTCCGACAGTGACACTGAAGCTTTCTTT.

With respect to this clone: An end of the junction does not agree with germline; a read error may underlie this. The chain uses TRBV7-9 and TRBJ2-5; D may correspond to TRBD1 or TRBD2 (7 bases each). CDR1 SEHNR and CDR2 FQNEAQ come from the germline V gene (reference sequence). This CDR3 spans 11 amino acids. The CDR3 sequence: CASSLEAGGDF. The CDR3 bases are TGTGCCAGCAGCTTAGAGGCAGGGGGGGACTTC.

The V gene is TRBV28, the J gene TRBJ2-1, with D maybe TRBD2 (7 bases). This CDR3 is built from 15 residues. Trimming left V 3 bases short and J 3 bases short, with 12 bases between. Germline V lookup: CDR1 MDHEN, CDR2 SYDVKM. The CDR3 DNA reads TGTGCCAGCAGTTTTAGGGGGGGGTTCTACAATGAGCAGTTCTTC. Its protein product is CASSFRGGFYNEQFF.

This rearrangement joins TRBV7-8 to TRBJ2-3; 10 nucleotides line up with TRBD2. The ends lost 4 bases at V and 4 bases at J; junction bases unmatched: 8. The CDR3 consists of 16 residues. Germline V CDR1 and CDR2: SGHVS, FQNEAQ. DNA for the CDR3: TGTGCCAGCAGCTCCGGGGTAGCGGGGGGATCAGATACGCAGTATTTT. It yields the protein CASSSGVAGGSDTQYF.

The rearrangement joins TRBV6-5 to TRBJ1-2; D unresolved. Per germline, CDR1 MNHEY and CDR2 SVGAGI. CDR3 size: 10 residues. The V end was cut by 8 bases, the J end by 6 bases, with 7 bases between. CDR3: CASWKDGYTF. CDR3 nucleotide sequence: TGTGCCAGCTGGAAGGATGGCTACACCTTC.